This TCR beta chain was sequenced for a study of identical twins. From the 5' RACE reads, TCRdb called clonotypes with MiXCR, one entry per CDR3 protein. The sample has about 900,000 distinct CDR3 sequences; about 12% are singletons. V shed 8 bases and J 8 bases; nucleotides not matched to a gene: 7. The CDR3 spans 14 residues. The same specimen was also included in a second study, on yellow fever vaccine responses in identical twins.

The chain has TRBV12-3 or TRBV12-4 and TRBJ2-1; 12 bases are shared with TRBD2. The sample comprised PBMCs. The source is a woman in her late teens or twenties in good health. CDR3 in DNA: TGTGCCAGCTCCAGGACTAGCGGGATGGATGAGCAGTTCTTC. It translates to CASSRTSGMDEQFF.